The clone carrying this T cell receptor (beta chain) was observed a handful of times. This CDR3 is 15 amino acids long. Unmatched junction bases numbered 9, after V lost 6 bases and J lost 2 bases. Germline CDR1 reads SGHTA; CDR2 reads FQGNSA. The data derive from a study of response to subunit inactivated influenza vaccine. One entry per CDR3 protein, called by TCRdb with MiXCR from the RT-PCR reads. The sample holds around 480,000 distinct CDR3 sequences, approximately 11% seen once. Source: PBMCs from blood, taken 40 to 50 days after vaccination. This TCR derives from a man aged 50-59 years who received an inactivated influenza vaccine. The chain couples TRBV7-2 to TRBJ1-1; TRBD1 matches at 7 bases. The CDR3 region is CASRNRDRLNTEAFF. CDR3 DNA sequence: TGTGCCAGCAGAAACCGGGACAGACTTAACACTGAAGCTTTCTTT. The whole variable domain, remainder taken from reference TRBV7-2 and TRBJ1-1, is GAGVSQSPSNKVTEKGKDVELRCDPISGHTALYWYRQSLGQGLEFLIYFQGNSAPDKSGLPSDRFSAERTGGSVSTLTIQRTQQEDSAVYLCASRNRDRLNTEAFFGQGTRLTVV.